The 3 T cell receptor beta chains below were found in one sample sequenced in a study of graft-versus-host responses after intestinal transplantation (TCRdb year 2021). Their recognized antigens are unknown. According to the study, the label for this sample's time point signals: cells obtained before transplantation from donor or recipient. Library preparation was by the immunoSEQ multiplex PCR assay. The table was pulled from immuneACCESS by TCRdb, which kept in-frame rearrangements only. Such tables lose some clones; where checked, under half of the loss comes from unresolved V genes, and the rest has no known cause. This sample gives about 81,000 clones in total; 80% to 95% of them show up just once. The biggest ten clones account for less than 0.45% of the sample. Sequencing was performed on unstimulated CD4+ T cells sorted from spleen or lymph node cells, taken before transplant. These receptors all stem from a human donor who was the organ donor for an intestinal transplant.

CDR3 sequence: CASSNSGQGYEQYF. In DNA, the CDR3 is TGTGCCAGCAGTAATAGCGGACAGGGCTACGAGCAGTACTTC. The chain joins TRBV27 to TRBJ2-7, with 8 bases matching TRBD1. The germline CDR1 and CDR2 sequences are MNHEY and SMNVEV (reference sequence). After removal of 5 bases from V and 3 bases from J, the junction contained 6 bases not matched to a gene. This CDR3 comprises 14 residues.

The rearrangement links TRBV5-1 to TRBJ1-1, with 11 bases lining up with TRBD1. Per the germline V gene, CDR1 is SGHRS and CDR2 is YFSETQ. The trim removed 0 bases at V and 5 bases at J, leaving 6 bases unmatched. The CDR3 length is 16 residues. CDR3 bases: TGCGCCAGCAGCTTGGTGGCCGGGACAGGGGGAACTGAAGCTTTCTTT. Its protein product is CASSLVAGTGGTEAFF.

This chain uses TRBV15 with TRBJ2-6, with D possibly matching TRBD2 (5 bases). Trimming stripped 5 bases from V and 0 bases from J, with 8 bases between. Germline assignment: CDR1 LNHNV and CDR2 YYDKDF (reference sequence). The CDR3 has 15 residues. CDR3 DNA sequence: TGTGCCACCAGCCCCGGGGTCTCTGGGGCCAACGTCCTGACTTTC. Its translation: CATSPGVSGANVLTF.